This is a list of T cell receptor beta chains from one sample in a study of cytomegalovirus exposure and HLA in healthy donors. The data were produced by immunoSEQ multiplex PCR, yet TCRdb's version contains in-frame clones alone and is incomplete. The sample has roughly 120,000 clones, approximately 70% seen once. Material: PBMCs. The receptors stem from a woman between 65 and 79 years old in good health and CMV-seropositive. CDR3s include the opening cysteine and the closing phenylalanine or tryptophan. A D gene is named only where the DNA matches it firmly.

cdr3_aa	d_call	v_call
CASSPGTANEKLFF	TRBD1	TRBV7-9
CASSIGAGLSYGYTF	NA	TRBV19
CASSPTSGGGQPQHF	NA	TRBV4-3
CASSHDGLSEKLFF	NA	TRBV18
CASSGQAVANQPQHF	NA	TRBV2
CASSLEWAGVGKSYEQYF	TRBD2	TRBV5-1
CSVETGIGEQYF	NA	TRBV29-1
CASSAVLVDGYTF	NA	TRBV19
CASSQRETNYGYTF	NA	TRBV4-1
CATSTARTEAFF	NA	TRBV15
CASNALPEEQPQHF	NA	TRBV5-1
CASSYSPGQTYEQYF	TRBD1	TRBV6-5
CAWSLTGVTYEQYF	TRBD1	TRBV30
CASSPQTGVYGYTF	NA	TRBV27
CASSENPGWAGELFF	NA	TRBV2
CASSRGTSGVVDTQYF	TRBD2	TRBV5-1
CASRDRTGGYQPQHF	TRBD1	TRBV7-2
CASSLWGRDSGNTIYF	NA	TRBV5-1
CASSPRGTGVYEAFF	TRBD1	TRBV7-8
CASSYWGTSPDTQYF	NA	TRBV6-5
CASSIVWNTEAFF	NA	TRBV19
CASSLGGTDTQYF	NA	TRBV7-2
CASSLSTAQNEAFF	NA	TRBV27
CASSSGNSPLHF	NA	TRBV5-1
CASSLDNAAYNEQFF	NA	TRBV11-3
CASSAGPQGAFF	NA	TRBV2
CASSLGGAQETQYF	NA	TRBV7-2
CASSIQGATNEKLFF	TRBD1	TRBV19
CASNRGGTQYF	NA	TRBV10-1
CASSPQGSGNEKLFF	NA	TRBV5-5
CASSLWGGERNTEAFF	NA	TRBV5-1
CASSSGTGGTGELFF	TRBD1	TRBV11-2
CASSGTGTGPETQYF	TRBD1	TRBV7-7
CASSPGTIGEKLFF	NA	TRBV5-1
CASSQVSGTGANVLTF	NA	TRBV4-3